The 17 T cell receptor beta chains given below trace back to one sample, sequenced in a study of cytomegalovirus exposure and HLA in healthy donors. 60 Vbeta and 13 Jbeta primers were used in PCR. Sequencing used immunoSEQ multiplex PCR; TCRdb keeps in-frame clones, though not all of them. The sample carries approximately 210,000 clones, around 81% recorded once. The sample consisted of PBMCs. These receptor sequences come from a man between 18 and 35 years old in good health and CMV-seronegative.

The chain combines TRBV5-1 with TRBJ2-2; 9 bases fit TRBD1. V shed 4 bases and J 3 bases; nucleotides not matched to a gene: 10. CDR1 and CDR2 (germline): SGHRS, YFSETQ. The CDR3 consists of 17 residues. The CDR3 DNA reads as TGCGCCAGCAGCCCCTCCGGACAGGGGAGGGACACCGGGGAGCTGTTTTTT. Translated: CASSPSGQGRDTGELFF.

The J gene is TRBJ1-1, the V gene TRBV6-5; TRBD1 might be the D (6 bases). This CDR3 has 13 residues. The germline V and J ends were trimmed by 10 bases and 0 bases, with 12 bases remaining between them. Germline V gene lookup returns CDR1 MNHEY and CDR2 SVGAGI. CDR3 residues: CATSDSLNTEAFF. CDR3 nucleotide sequence: TGTGCCACCTCGGACAGTCTGAACACTGAAGCTTTCTTT.

This chain uses TRBV4-3 with TRBJ1-4; 9 nucleotides agree with TRBD1. V was pared by 4 bases and J by 8 bases, with 8 bases of the junction left unmatched. CDR1 and CDR2 from the germline V gene are LGHNA and YSLEER. CDR3 size: 15 residues. This CDR3 reads CASSPGGQGKEKLFF. The CDR3 DNA reads as TGCGCCAGCAGCCCGGGGGGACAGGGTAAAGAAAAACTGTTTTTT.

The V and J genes are TRBV13 and TRBJ2-5, with D possibly TRBD2 on 7 matching bases. Judging by the DNA end, TRBJ2-7 fits better; the J call may be wrong. The CDR3 extends over 14 amino acids. Germline values: CDR1 PRHDT, CDR2 FYEKMQ (reference sequence). The CDR3 DNA sequence: TGTGCCAGCAGCAGGGGGGGGGCCTCCTACGAGCAGTACTTC. Residues: CASSRGGASYEQYF.

The chain joins TRBV19 to TRBJ1-5; 7 nucleotides align to TRBD1. Germline-derived CDR1 and CDR2 are LNHDA and SQIVND (reference sequence). The junction had 3 bases not matched to a gene; V was cut back by 2 bases and J by 5 bases. CDR3 length equals 14 residues. The DNA for the CDR3 is TGTGCCAGTAGTATATGGCAGGGGGATCAGCCCCAGCATTTT. Residues: CASSIWQGDQPQHF.

The chain combines TRBV5-4 with TRBJ2-6; no clear D gene. Trimming took off 4 bases at V and 4 bases at J, with 6 bases between the two ends. CDR3 length equals 13 residues. The germline V gene has CDR1 SGHNT and CDR2 YYREEE (reference sequence). The CDR3 DNA is TGTGCCAGCAGCCCCCGGGGGGCCAACGTCCTGACTTTC. Encoded protein: CASSPRGANVLTF.

The chain is built from TRBV28 and TRBJ1-1; D gene uncertain. The CDR3 contains 17 residues. The V end lost 1 base, the J end lost 6 bases, and 21 bases lay between the germline ends. Germline CDR1 reads MDHEN; CDR2 reads SYDVKM. The CDR3 loop reads CASSLYRAWAESPEAFF. The CDR3 nucleotides read TGTGCCAGCAGTTTATACCGCGCTTGGGCCGAATCCCCTGAAGCTTTCTTT.

This clone was observed a single time. The DNA is left out, because the CDR3 cannot be placed on it with certainty; the CDR3 is given as TCRdb lists it. This chain uses TRBV12-2 with TRBJ2-7; the table calls TRBD1, which could not be checked here. TRBV12-2 is given as a pseudogene. The CDR3 is 21 amino acids in total, end residues counted. CDR3: CASLVVWSRQGVAIGNYEQYF.

The rearrangement joins TRBV7-6 to TRBJ2-1; 12 bases are shared with TRBD2. This CDR3 region has 17 residues. The V segment lost 3 bases and the J segment 4 bases; nucleotides outside the gene matches: 7. Germline V gene sequence: CDR1 SGHVS, CDR2 FNYEAQ. CDR3 residues: CASSFRTSGTQYNEQFF. Written as DNA, the CDR3 is TGTGCCAGCAGCTTCAGGACTAGCGGGACCCAATACAATGAGCAGTTCTTC.

To note about this clone: At one end, the junction sequence differs from germline, possibly due to a read error. This chain connects TRBV25-1 to TRBJ2-7, with 8 bases lining up with TRBD2. The CDR3 has 18 residues. Germline CDR1 and CDR2: MGHDK and SYGVNS. The CDR3 nucleotides are TGTGCCAGCAGCGAATGTATTTTCTCGGCGGGGGGCACCTACGAGCAGTACTTC. Translated, it gives CASSECIFSAGGTYEQYF.

The chain recombines TRBV7-2 with TRBJ1-4, with D perhaps matching TRBD1 (5 bases). V shed 2 bases and J shed 6 bases, with 10 bases lying between them. CDR1 is SGHTA and CDR2 is FQGNSA in the germline V gene. The CDR3 covers 14 residues. Here the CDR3 DNA reads TGTGCCAGCAGCTTACCCAGGGATGATGAAAAACTGTTTTTT. Protein: CASSLPRDDEKLFF.

The chain joins TRBV5-6 to TRBJ2-1; D uncertain. The ends were cut back, 3 bases at V and 3 bases at J, with 7 bases in the middle. CDR1 is SGHDT, CDR2 YYEEEE, per germline. This CDR3 has 13 amino acids. The CDR3 coding sequence is TGTGCCAGCAGCTCAGGCGACTACAATGAGCAGTTCTTC. It specifies CASSSGDYNEQFF.

This clone is a singleton in its sample. This chain connects TRBV7-9 to TRBJ2-7, with 9 positions matching TRBD2. This CDR3 contains 15 residues. J gave up 6 bases and V 2 bases, and 8 bases lay outside the gene matches. Germline V gene lookup returns CDR1 SEHNR and CDR2 FQNEAQ (reference sequence). The CDR3 reads CASSLYGRGGPEQYF. As DNA, the CDR3 is TGTGCCAGCAGCTTATATGGGCGGGGGGGCCCCGAGCAGTACTTC.

This chain connects TRBV10-3 to TRBJ1-2, with D possibly TRBD1 on 6 matching bases. V was cut by 4 bases and J by 5 bases, with 14 bases left in between. CDR1 is ENHRY, CDR2 SYGVKD, per germline. This CDR3 has 14 residues. The CDR3 loop is CAISGTDGTYGYTF. In DNA form, the CDR3 reads TGTGCCATCAGTGGTACCGACGGGACATATGGCTACACCTTC.

The chain recombines TRBV10-3 with TRBJ2-3; D might be TRBD2 (6 bases). V dropped 2 bases and J dropped 1 base, with 16 bases sitting between them. This CDR3 region has 17 residues. Looked up from germline, CDR1 is ENHRY and CDR2 is SYGVKD. This chain's CDR3 is CAISEPRLVEGTDTQYF. As DNA, the CDR3 is TGTGCCATCAGTGAGCCCCGACTAGTCGAGGGCACAGATACGCAGTATTTT.

A few counts support this clone. This chain links TRBV14 with TRBJ2-1, with a weak D call TRBD2 (6 bases). The CDR3 contains 15 residues. V was pared by 1 base and J by 3 bases, with 10 bases between. The V gene's germline CDR1 is SGHDN and CDR2 FVKESK. CDR3 sequence reads: CASSQVLGGYNEQFF. As DNA, the CDR3 is TGTGCCAGCAGCCAAGTCCTGGGGGGCTACAATGAGCAGTTCTTC.

The chain combines TRBV6-1 with TRBJ1-5, with a possible D match to TRBD1 (5 bases). Trimming removed 6 bases from V and 3 bases from J, with 9 bases in between. CDR3 length: 13 residues. Per the germline V gene, CDR1 is MNHNS and CDR2 is SASEGT. The CDR3 loop is CASRAGNNQPQHF. CDR3 DNA: TGTGCCAGCAGGGCAGGGAACAATCAGCCCCAGCATTTT.